The T cell receptor beta chain under discussion was sequenced for a study of T cell responses to AZD1222 COVID-19 vaccine. Between the trimmed V and J ends, which lost 0 bases and 6 bases, there was a span of 8 bases. The V gene's germline CDR1 is LNHDA and CDR2 SQIVND (reference sequence). The CDR3 length is 14 residues. TCRdb's copy holds only in-frame clones and misses some; the assay was immunoSEQ multiplex PCR. The sample lists under 95,000 clones, roughly 89% occurring once. The sample holds one count of this clone. This chain connects TRBV19 to TRBJ2-2; a possible D gene is TRBD2 (5 bases). The receptor's source is an adult in good health. The sequences come from peripheral blood, collected on day 0 of AZD1222 vaccination. The CDR3 DNA reads as TGTGCCAGTAGTATAGACGGGGTAGCCGGGGAGCTGTTTTTT. It encodes CASSIDGVAGELFF.